A selection of T cell receptor beta chains follows, all from one sample in a study of type 1 and type 2 diabetes patients. TCRdb ran MiXCR on the multiplex PCR reads and lists one entry per CDR3 protein. This sample has 280,000 or so distinct CDR3 sequences, with over 45% found just once. The specimen was peripheral blood mononuclear cells (PBMCs). Receptors originate from a man aged 18 to 30 with type 2 diabetes. CDR3s leave out the opening cysteine and the closing phenylalanine or tryptophan.

J: NA; length: 13; V: TRBV19; CDR3: ASSIRPAGAMEQF
J: TRBJ1-1; length: 11; V: TRBV19; CDR3: AIGTGGLSEAF
J: TRBJ2-7; length: 13; V: TRBV14; CDR3: ASRATGDLTYEQY
J: TRBJ1-5; length: 11; V: TRBV12-3/TRBV12-4; CDR3: ASSQDSNQLQH
J: TRBJ2-3; length: 14; V: TRBV27; CDR3: ASSPDRAKPTDTQY
J: TRBJ1-1; length: 12; V: TRBV15; CDR3: ATSREGGPTEAF
J: TRBJ2-3; length: 12; V: TRBV7-2; CDR3: ASSYTGFTDTQY
J: TRBJ2-2; length: 10; V: TRBV12-3/TRBV12-4; CDR3: ASSPDTGELF
J: TRBJ1-1; length: 14; V: TRBV19; CDR3: ASSPSRTGIGTEAF
J: TRBJ1-4; length: 13; V: TRBV15; CDR3: ATADVALKGEKLF
J: TRBJ1-1; length: 10; V: TRBV28; CDR3: ATSVRHTEAF
J: TRBJ1-6; length: 10; V: TRBV28; CDR3: ASSRFNSPLH
J: TRBJ2-3; length: 12; V: TRBV7-2; CDR3: ASSPNPRADTQY
J: TRBJ2-6; length: 15; V: TRBV12-3/TRBV12-4; CDR3: ASSEVLTASGANVLT
J: TRBJ1-2; length: 12; V: TRBV12-3/TRBV12-4; CDR3: ASSWYRVNYGYT
J: TRBJ1-1; length: 11; V: TRBV6-1; CDR3: ASIKQGRTEAF
J: TRBJ2-7; length: 12; V: TRBV6-1; CDR3: ASSEPLWDHEQY
J: TRBJ2-5; length: 13; V: TRBV10-1; CDR3: ASSAVAGGQETQY
J: TRBJ2-2; length: 12; V: TRBV7-2; CDR3: ASSMGGNTGELF
J: TRBJ2-7; length: 13; V: TRBV19; CDR3: ASSIRYRGGYEQY
J: TRBJ1-2; length: 9; V: TRBV20-1; CDR3: SARENYGYT
J: TRBJ1-6; length: 15; V: TRBV7-8; CDR3: ASSYEGAGVNNSPLH
J: TRBJ2-7; length: 15; V: TRBV2; CDR3: ASSEGGLAGGRHEQY
J: TRBJ1-6; length: 11; V: TRBV20-1; CDR3: SAIWDDNSPLH
J: TRBJ1-6; length: 13; V: TRBV7-2; CDR3: ASSSQGAPTSPLH
J: TRBJ2-7; length: 11; V: TRBV2; CDR3: ASSEARRGEQY
J: TRBJ2-7; length: 9; V: TRBV29-1; CDR3: SVGGDYEQY
J: TRBJ2-5; length: 14; V: TRBV6-6; CDR3: ASSYSTGRAEETQY
J: TRBJ2-1; length: 14; V: TRBV2; CDR3: ASMSGQGLAGGEQF
J: TRBJ1-4; length: 14; V: TRBV19; CDR3: ASSIDRRTGDEKLF
J: TRBJ1-1; length: 13; V: TRBV6-6; CDR3: ASSLNPAGLTEAF
J: TRBJ2-7; length: 12; V: TRBV4-2; CDR3: ASSLGGRPYEQY
J: TRBJ1-2; length: 10; V: TRBV6-1; CDR3: ASTGANYGYT
J: TRBJ2-1; length: 12; V: TRBV12-3/TRBV12-4; CDR3: ASSLDYRFNEQF
J: TRBJ1-1; length: 14; V: TRBV2; CDR3: ASLRTGGRVNTEAF
J: TRBJ2-1; length: 12; V: TRBV20-1; CDR3: SATTSGDYNEQF
J: TRBJ2-7; length: 13; V: TRBV10-2; CDR3: ASRRYQDFSYEQY
J: TRBJ2-5; length: 12; V: TRBV20-1; CDR3: SAGRLAGSETQY
J: TRBJ2-5; length: 14; V: TRBV4-2; CDR3: ASSRRLAGGGETQY
J: TRBJ2-3; length: 12; V: TRBV6-4; CDR3: ASSPGQGGDTQY
J: TRBJ1-5; length: 12; V: TRBV2; CDR3: ATLTRLSNQPQH
J: TRBJ2-7; length: 13; V: TRBV30; CDR3: AWNLGQGGLGEQY
J: TRBJ1-5; length: 12; V: TRBV12-5; CDR3: ASGLEPGGQPQH
J: TRBJ2-2; length: 12; V: TRBV15; CDR3: ATSRAGRTGELF
J: TRBJ1-1; length: 13; V: TRBV6-6; CDR3: ASSELGRANTEAF
J: TRBJ2-7; length: 13; V: TRBV20-1; CDR3: SARSALAATYEQY
J: TRBJ2-7; length: 13; V: TRBV4-1; CDR3: ASSSLWDKEYEQY
J: TRBJ2-3; length: 13; V: TRBV9; CDR3: ASSSTGAPLITQY
J: TRBJ1-2; length: 12; V: TRBV6-1; CDR3: ASTRTGASYGYT
J: TRBJ1-4; length: 13; V: TRBV15; CDR3: ATSSRRVESEKLF
J: TRBJ2-5; length: 13; V: TRBV2; CDR3: ASSRDRGVQETQY
J: TRBJ1-1; length: 13; V: TRBV28; CDR3: ASSLGRTMNTEAF
J: TRBJ1-5; length: 11; V: TRBV6-1; CDR3: EAVEYSNQPQH
J: TRBJ2-5; length: 11; V: TRBV5-1; CDR3: ASADGDQETQY
J: TRBJ2-1; length: 10; V: TRBV25-1; CDR3: ASSVIQSTQF
J: TRBJ2-3; length: 12; V: TRBV5-1; CDR3: ASSLARGADTQY
J: TRBJ2-1; length: 14; V: TRBV12-3/TRBV12-4; CDR3: ASSLIFGRGGNEQF
J: TRBJ2-7; length: 9; V: TRBV2; CDR3: ATRGIGEQY
J: TRBJ1-6; length: 13; V: TRBV20-1; CDR3: SARERQIDNSPLH